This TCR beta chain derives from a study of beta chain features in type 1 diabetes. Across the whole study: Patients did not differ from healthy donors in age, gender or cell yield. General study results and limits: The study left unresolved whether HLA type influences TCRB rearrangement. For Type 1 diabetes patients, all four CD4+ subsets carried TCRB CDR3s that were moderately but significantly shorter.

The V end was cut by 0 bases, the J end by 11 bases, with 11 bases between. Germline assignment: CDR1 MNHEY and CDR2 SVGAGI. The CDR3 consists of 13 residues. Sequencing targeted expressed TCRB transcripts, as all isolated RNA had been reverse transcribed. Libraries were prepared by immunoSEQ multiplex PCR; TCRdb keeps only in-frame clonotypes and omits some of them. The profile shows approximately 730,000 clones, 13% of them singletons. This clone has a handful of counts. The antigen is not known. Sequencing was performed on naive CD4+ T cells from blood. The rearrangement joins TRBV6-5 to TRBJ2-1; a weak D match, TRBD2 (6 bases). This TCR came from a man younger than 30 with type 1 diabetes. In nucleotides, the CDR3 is TGTGCCAGCAGTTACTCAGGAGGGATTCAGCAGTTCTTC. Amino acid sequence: CASSYSGGIQQFF.